The 8 T cell receptor beta chains reported below all come from one sample, sequenced in a study of identical twins. TCRdb reanalysed the 5' RACE reads using MiXCR and keeps one entry per CDR3 protein. Altogether roughly 710,000 distinct CDR3 sequences are present, 5.5% to 6.5% being singletons, with the ten largest covering approximately 2%. The source material was naive T cells sorted from blood. These receptors were taken from a man between 18 and 29 years old in good health.

In this sample, this clonotype turned up a few times. The rearrangement joins TRBV11-3 to TRBJ2-1; tentative D call: TRBD2 (5 bases). Germline V lookup: CDR1 SGHNT, CDR2 YENEEA. V lost 1 base to trimming and J lost 5 bases, with 9 bases between them. CDR3 length: 14 amino acids. The CDR3 sequence is CASSLAKLDNEQFF. DNA for the CDR3: TGTGCCAGCAGCTTAGCCAAACTAGACAATGAGCAGTTCTTC.

This clonotype was counted between two and nine times. The rearrangement joins TRBV6-1 to TRBJ2-7, with 8 bases identical to TRBD1. Germline V CDR1 and CDR2: MNHNS, SASEGT. The CDR3 is 15 residues long. The ends lost 0 bases at V and 4 bases at J; junction bases unmatched: 5. The CDR3 loop reads CASSEAPTGGYEQYV. In DNA, the CDR3 is TGTGCCAGCAGTGAAGCGCCCACAGGGGGGTACGAGCAGTACGTC.

The sample holds many counts of this clonotype. The chain joins TRBV24-1 to TRBJ2-3; TRBD2 agrees at 11 bases. The trim removed 3 bases at V and 2 bases at J, leaving 6 bases unmatched. CDR1 and CDR2 (germline): KGHDR, SFDVKD. CDR3 length: 17 amino acids. The CDR3 loop is CATSDISSGRITDTQYF. The DNA of the CDR3 is TGTGCCACCAGTGATATCTCTAGCGGGAGGATCACAGATACGCAGTATTTT.

This clonotype was seen only a few times. The chain uses TRBV7-2 and TRBJ1-5; D unclear. The germline V gene encodes CDR1 SGHTA and CDR2 FQGNSA. Trimming shortened V by 7 bases and J by 4 bases, and 11 bases separated the two germline ends. The CDR3 extends over 13 amino acids. This CDR3 reads CASTRDGNQPQHF. CDR3 DNA: TGTGCCAGCACCAGAGACGGGAATCAGCCCCAGCATTTT.

The chain joins TRBV7-6 to TRBJ2-1; TRBD2 agrees at 7 bases. The germline gives CDR1 SGHVS, CDR2 FNYEAQ. The CDR3 consists of 17 residues. J lost 7 bases, V lost 5 bases, and 17 bases had no gene match. CDR3 in amino acids: CASSKGVGGGSKNEQFF. In DNA form, the CDR3 reads TGTGCCAGCAGCAAAGGAGTGGGCGGCGGGAGTAAGAATGAGCAGTTCTTC.

The rearrangement links TRBV12-3 or TRBV12-4 to TRBJ2-6; 8 positions match TRBD2. With V trimmed by 6 bases and J by 1 base, 8 bases remained unmatched. This CDR3 spans 17 amino acids. CDR3 nucleotides: TGTGCCAGCAGCACCGGCGGGGGGCGTTCTGGGGCCAACGTCCTGACTTTC. Translating it yields CASSTGGGRSGANVLTF.

This clonotype appeared a few times. The chain employs TRBV11-2 and TRBJ2-1; D possibly corresponds to TRBD1 (6 bases). The germline CDR1 and CDR2 sequences are SGHAT and FQNNGV. V lost 5 bases to trimming and J lost 6 bases, with 20 bases between them. The CDR3 runs 16 residues. The CDR3 nucleotides read TGTGCCAGCAGCAAAATACAGGGTCGTAATCTCAATGAGCAGTTCTTC. Encoded protein: CASSKIQGRNLNEQFF. The full variable domain, completed using reference TRBV11-2 and TRBJ2-1, is EAGVAQSPRYKIIEKRQSVAFWCNPISGHATLYWYQQILGQGPKLLIQFQNNGVVDDSQLPKDRFSAERLKGVDSTLKIQPAKLEDSAVYLCASSKIQGRNLNEQFFGPGTRLTVL.

This clonotype was seen repeatedly, ten times or more. This sequence joins TRBV7-2 and TRBJ2-7, with TRBD1 matching over 8 bases. With 1 base clipped from V and 5 bases from J, the junction kept 7 bases outside the gene matches. The CDR3 runs to 15 residues. Germline V CDR1 and CDR2: SGHTA, FQGNSA. The DNA for the CDR3 is TGTGCCAGCAGCTTAGGCCTGGACAGGGAGAACGAGCAGTACGTC. Protein product: CASSLGLDRENEQYV.